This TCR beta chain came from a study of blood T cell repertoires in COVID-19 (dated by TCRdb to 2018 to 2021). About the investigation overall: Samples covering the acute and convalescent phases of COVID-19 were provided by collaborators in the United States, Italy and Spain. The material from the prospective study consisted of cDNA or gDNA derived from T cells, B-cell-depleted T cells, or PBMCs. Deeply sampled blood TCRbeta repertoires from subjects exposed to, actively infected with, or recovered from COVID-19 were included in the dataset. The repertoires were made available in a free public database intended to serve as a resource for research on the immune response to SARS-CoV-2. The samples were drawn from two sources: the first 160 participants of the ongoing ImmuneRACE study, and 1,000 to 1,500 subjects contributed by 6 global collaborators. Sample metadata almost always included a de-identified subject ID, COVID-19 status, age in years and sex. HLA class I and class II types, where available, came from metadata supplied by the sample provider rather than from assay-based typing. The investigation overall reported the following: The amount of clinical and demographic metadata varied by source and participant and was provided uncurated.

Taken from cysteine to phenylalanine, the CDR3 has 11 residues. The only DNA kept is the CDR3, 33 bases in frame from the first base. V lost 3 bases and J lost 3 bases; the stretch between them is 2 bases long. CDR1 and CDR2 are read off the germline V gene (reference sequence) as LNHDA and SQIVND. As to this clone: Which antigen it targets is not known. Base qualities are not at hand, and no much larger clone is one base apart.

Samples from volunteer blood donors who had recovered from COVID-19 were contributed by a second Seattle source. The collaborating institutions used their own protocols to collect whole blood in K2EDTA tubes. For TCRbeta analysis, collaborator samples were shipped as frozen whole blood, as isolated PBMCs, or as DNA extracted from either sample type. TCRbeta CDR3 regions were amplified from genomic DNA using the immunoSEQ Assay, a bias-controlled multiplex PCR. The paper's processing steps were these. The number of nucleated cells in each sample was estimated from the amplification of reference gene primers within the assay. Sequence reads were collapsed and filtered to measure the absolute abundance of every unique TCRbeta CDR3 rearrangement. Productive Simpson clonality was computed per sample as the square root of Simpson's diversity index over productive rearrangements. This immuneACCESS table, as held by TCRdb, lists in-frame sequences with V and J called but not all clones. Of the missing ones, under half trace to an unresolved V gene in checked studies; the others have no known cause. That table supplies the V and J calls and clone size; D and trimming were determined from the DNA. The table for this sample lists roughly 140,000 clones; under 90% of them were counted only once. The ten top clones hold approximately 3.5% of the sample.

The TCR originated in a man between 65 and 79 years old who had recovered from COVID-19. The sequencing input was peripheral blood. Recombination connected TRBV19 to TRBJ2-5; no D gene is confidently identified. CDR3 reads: CASSIKETQYF. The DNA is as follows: TGTGCCAGTAGTATCAAAGAGACCCAGTACTTC.